These T cell receptor beta chains were read from a single sample in a study of blood T cell repertoires in COVID-19. The assay was immunoSEQ multiplex PCR, and TCRdb's table has in-frame clones only and misses some. The sample yields approximately 170,000 clones, approximately 87% seen once. The sequenced material came from PBMCs or T cells enriched from blood (not recorded which). These receptor sequences come from a woman between 45 and 65 years old who had recovered from COVID-19. The CDR3 runs from the conserved cysteine through the conserved F or W. The D gene is left open where the match is weak.

D: .; V: TRBV28; length: 13; CDR3: CASSPHVAYGYTF
D: TRBD1; V: TRBV28; length: 15; CDR3: CASRGQGVINSPLHF
D: .; V: TRBV6-5; length: 13; CDR3: CASSYFDSYGYTF
D: .; V: TRBV18; length: 12; CDR3: CASSADYNEQFF
D: .; V: TRBV9; length: 15; CDR3: CASSTAPSGYNEQFF
D: .; V: TRBV5-1; length: 15; CDR3: CASSLAVVSYNEQFF
D: TRBD1; V: TRBV6-5; length: 13; CDR3: CASRSGQGYGYTF
D: .; V: TRBV7-8; length: 16; CDR3: CASSHYRETSGNTIYF
D: .; V: TRBV27; length: 16; CDR3: CASSFGGAGTGETQYF
D: TRBD1; V: TRBV27; length: 13; CDR3: CASSLMGTAPAFF
D: .; V: TRBV2; length: 16; CDR3: CASKPLGQGRNPEAFF
D: .; V: TRBV29-1; length: 12; CDR3: CSVVQGGETQYF
D: TRBD1; V: TRBV4-3; length: 17; CDR3: CASSQVPPAQGEETQYF
D: TRBD2; V: TRBV7-6; length: 15; CDR3: CASSLVASGVMTQYF
D: .; V: TRBV27; length: 14; CDR3: CASSYGEGSTEAFF
D: TRBD1; V: TRBV6-2/TRBV6-3; length: 14; CDR3: CASSLDRVVNEQFF
D: .; V: TRBV10-3; length: 16; CDR3: CAISEKWAGVEGGYTF
D: TRBD1; V: TRBV4-1; length: 15; CDR3: CASSPGQGDRETQYF
D: TRBD2; V: TRBV5-1; length: 22; CDR3: CASSLITFPSSGGTHSYNEQFF
D: .; V: TRBV11-3; length: 15; CDR3: CASSSSRAPAGGYTF
D: .; V: TRBV7-6; length: 13; CDR3: CASSQTGLETQYF
D: TRBD1; V: TRBV7-2; length: 15; CDR3: CASSPTGDWSGELFF
D: .; V: TRBV7-2; length: 14; CDR3: CASSSSGARDGYTF
D: TRBD2; V: TRBV27; length: 15; CDR3: CASSLLAGVEETQYF
D: TRBD1; V: TRBV28; length: 16; CDR3: CASSSPTGYSNQPQHF
D: TRBD1; V: TRBV30; length: 16; CDR3: CAWSVFRTGSNYGYTF
D: .; V: TRBV7-9; length: 12; CDR3: CASSFSTNTQYF
D: .; V: TRBV19; length: 16; CDR3: CASNEQAHLYNSPLHF
D: .; V: TRBV2; length: 14; CDR3: CASSGQGGTGELFF
D: TRBD2; V: TRBV4-1; length: 16; CDR3: CASRGLAGAPGNEQFF
D: .; V: TRBV7-8; length: 17; CDR3: CASSRGETEYSNQPQHF
D: TRBD2; V: TRBV19; length: 16; CDR3: CASSTLRQAGGPPQYF
D: .; V: TRBV7-8; length: 16; CDR3: CASSFRGDRSNQPQHF
D: .; V: TRBV28; length: 15; CDR3: CASSLRRGGTDTQYF
D: .; V: TRBV25-1; length: 12; CDR3: CASSPGDQPQHF
D: TRBD2; V: TRBV19; length: 16; CDR3: CASCGLAGALCNEQFF
D: TRBD2; V: TRBV5-4; length: 15; CDR3: CASSPSGGHQETQYF
D: TRBD2; V: TRBV19; length: 15; CDR3: CASSGAGGPFDEQFF
D: .; V: TRBV30; length: 14; CDR3: CAWSLFVRKNIQYF
D: TRBD1; V: TRBV6-1; length: 15; CDR3: CASSEHGTGSGGYTF
D: TRBD1; V: TRBV19; length: 15; CDR3: CASTLTGTGIFPIYF
D: .; V: TRBV9; length: 11; CDR3: CASSVGGEQFF
D: TRBD1; V: TRBV20-1; length: 15; CDR3: CSASRRDRGRQPQHF
D: .; V: TRBV29-1; length: 16; CDR3: CSVRGLGGLAKNIQYF
D: .; V: TRBV11-1; length: 15; CDR3: CASSQRSGVNSPLHF
D: .; V: TRBV3-1/TRBV3-2; length: 14; CDR3: CASSPGRGGYGYTF
D: TRBD1; V: TRBV10-1; length: 15; CDR3: CASSSGQGVDNEQFF
D: TRBD1; V: TRBV19; length: 14; CDR3: CASSHGTGRTEAFF
D: .; V: TRBV25-1; length: 11; CDR3: CASSVSTEAFF